This T cell receptor (beta chain) is drawn from a study of T-cell reconstitution after alpha-beta-depleted transplantation in children. Study results and limitations: Among T cells one year after transplant, newly produced cells accounted for most counts and diversity.

The TCRbeta library incorporated unique molecular identifiers. TCRdb redid the calling of the PCR reads with MiXCR, one entry per CDR3 protein. The sample comprises a few hundred thousand distinct CDR3 sequences, just over 7.5% of which are singletons, and about 8.2% rests with the top ten. In this sample, this clonotype turned up many times. Its specificity is unknown. The TCR comes from a female patient between 2 and 15 years old who had a stem cell transplant for Fanconi anemia, so the T cells may come from the graft donor. Sequenced here: peripheral blood, sampled 360 days after TCRalphabeta/CD19-depleted stem cell transplant.

The CDR3 is CASSYMGNTEAFF. CDR3 nucleotide sequence: TGTGCCAGCAGTTACATGGGAAACACTGAAGCTTTCTTT. The chain is built from TRBV6-6 and TRBJ1-1, with no clear D. The CDR3 is 13 amino acids. The ends were cut back, 2 bases at V and 2 bases at J, with 6 bases in the middle. CDR1 is MNHNY, CDR2 SVGAGI, per germline (reference sequence).